Included here is one TCR beta chain sequence, with context. All patients were treatment-naive before thyroid surgery. The entry originates in a study of metastatic and nonmetastatic thyroid tumors. Study background: The comparison covered peripheral blood and tumor or nodule tissue in malignant and benign thyroid patients.

V shed 6 bases and J shed 1 base, with 12 bases lying between them. This CDR3 is built from 14 residues. The germline CDR1 and CDR2 sequences are DFQATT and SNEGSKA (reference sequence). MiXCR re-clonotyped the PCR reads for TCRdb. The sample records 7,700 or so clones, around a third being singletons. The sample taken for sequencing was tumor tissue. This chain uses TRBV20-1 with TRBJ2-2; no reliable D call. This clonotype originated in a female donor with papillary thyroid cancer or a benign thyroid nodule (not recorded which). Some clones in this sample may be carry-over from other donors' samples. Here the CDR3 DNA reads TGCAGTGCGAAGAGATTGGAGAACACCGGGGAGCTGTTTTTT. Protein product: CSAKRLENTGELFF.